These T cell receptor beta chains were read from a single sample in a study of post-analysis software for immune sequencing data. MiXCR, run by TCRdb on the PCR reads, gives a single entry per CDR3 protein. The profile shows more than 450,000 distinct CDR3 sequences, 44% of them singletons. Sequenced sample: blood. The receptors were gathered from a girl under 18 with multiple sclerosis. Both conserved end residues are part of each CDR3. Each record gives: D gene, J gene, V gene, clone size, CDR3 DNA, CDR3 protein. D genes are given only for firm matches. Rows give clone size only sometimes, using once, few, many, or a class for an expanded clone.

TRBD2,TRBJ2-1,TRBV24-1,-,TGTGCCACGCGGCCTAGCGGCGCCTACAATGAGCAGTTCTTC,CATRPSGAYNEQFF
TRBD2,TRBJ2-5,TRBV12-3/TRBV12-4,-,TGTGCCAGCAGTTTACGAGCGGGAGGGCCCGGAGAGACCCAGTACTTC,CASSLRAGGPGETQYF
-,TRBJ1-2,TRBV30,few,TGTGCCTGGAGATCGGTTGGCAGGGGTGATGACTATGGCTACACCTTC,CAWRSVGRGDDYGYTF
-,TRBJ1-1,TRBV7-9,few,TGTGCCAGCAGTTCCTATCAGGTAGCTTTCTTT,CASSSYQVAFF
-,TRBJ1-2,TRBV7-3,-,TGTGCCAGCAGCTTAAGGGTTTGGACAGACCAAGCTAACTATGGCTACACCTTC,CASSLRVWTDQANYGYTF
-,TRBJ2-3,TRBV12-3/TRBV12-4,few,TGTGCCAGCAGTTTTACGAAGAAAGATACGCAGTATTTT,CASSFTKKDTQYF
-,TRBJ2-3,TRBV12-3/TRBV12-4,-,TGTGCCAGCAGCTTAACAGGCACAGATACGCAGTATTTT,CASSLTGTDTQYF
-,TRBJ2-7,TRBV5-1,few,TGCGCCAGCAGCCCATACTACCGGGACTACGAGCAGTACTTC,CASSPYYRDYEQYF
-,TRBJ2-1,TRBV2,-,TGTGCCAGCAGCGGAAGGCGCGGATACAATGAGCAGTTCTTC,CASSGRRGYNEQFF
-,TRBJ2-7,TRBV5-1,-,TGCGCCAGCAGCTTGGTAGCGGAGGGGCAGGGCGAGCAGTACTTC,CASSLVAEGQGEQYF
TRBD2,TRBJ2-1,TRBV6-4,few,TGTGCCAGCAGTGACGGGACTAGCTCCTACAATGAGCAGTTCTTC,CASSDGTSSYNEQFF
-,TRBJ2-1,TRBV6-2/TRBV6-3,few,TGTGCCAGCAGTTACTCGGGATTGGGCAGAAATGAGCAGTTCTTC,CASSYSGLGRNEQFF
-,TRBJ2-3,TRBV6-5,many,TGTGCCAGCAGCCCCGAGGGACGGCCCAGCACAGATACGCAGTATTTT,CASSPEGRPSTDTQYF
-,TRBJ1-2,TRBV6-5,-,TGTGCCAGCAGTTACTCCGGAGGGAGGAACTATGGCTACACCTTC,CASSYSGGRNYGYTF
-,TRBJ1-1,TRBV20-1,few,TGCAGTGCTAGACTTCCCACGAACACTGAAGCTTTCTTT,CSARLPTNTEAFF